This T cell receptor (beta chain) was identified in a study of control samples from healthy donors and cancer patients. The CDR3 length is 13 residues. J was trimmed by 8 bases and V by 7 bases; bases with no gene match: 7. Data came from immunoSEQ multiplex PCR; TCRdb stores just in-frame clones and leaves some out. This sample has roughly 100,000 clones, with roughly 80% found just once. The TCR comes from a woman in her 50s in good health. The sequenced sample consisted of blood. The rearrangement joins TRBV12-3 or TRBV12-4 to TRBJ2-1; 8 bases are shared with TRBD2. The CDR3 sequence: CASIRREGHEQFF. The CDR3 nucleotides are TGTGCCAGCATCCGACGGGAGGGCCATGAGCAGTTCTTC.